The 18 T cell receptor beta chains below come from one sample, sequenced in a study of human T cells and chemical hapten exposure. From the RACE reads, TCRdb called clonotypes with MiXCR, one entry per CDR3 protein. This table holds more than 100,000 distinct CDR3 sequences, 13% found once. Time point denoted: pre-sensitization, week 0. This sample's treatment: therapeutic diphenylcyclopropenone sensitization with weekly scalp DPC. This specimen consisted of whole blood, obtained in connection with sensitization to the hapten diphenylcyclopropenone (DPC). These receptor sequences come from a young woman with alopecia areata. Some clones in this sample may be carry-over from other donors' samples.

This clonotype came up a few times. The chain carries TRBV20-1 and TRBJ2-4, with D unclear. The CDR3 loop spans 17 amino acids. V was shortened by 1 base and J by 1 base, with 17 bases between the two germline ends. CDR1 and CDR2 from the germline V gene are DFQATT and SNEGSKA (reference sequence). Here the CDR3 reads CSARGAPTHPAKNIQYF. In nucleotides, the CDR3 is TGCAGTGCTAGAGGGGCCCCCACGCACCCTGCCAAAAACATTCAGTACTTC.

This clonotype was detected only a few times. The genes are TRBV3-1 and TRBJ1-2, with D maybe TRBD1 (5 bases). The CDR3 extends over 12 amino acids. Germline CDR1 reads LGHDT; CDR2 reads YNNKEL (reference sequence). V was shortened by 5 bases and J by 3 bases, with 7 bases between the two germline ends. This CDR3 is CASSLQDYGYTF. For the CDR3, the DNA is TGTGCCAGCAGCTTACAGGACTATGGCTACACCTTC.

This clonotype has a handful of counts. The chain uses TRBV20-1 and TRBJ1-5; the D is unclear. The V and J ends lost 3 bases and 0 bases respectively, with 15 bases between them. The CDR3 runs 16 residues. From germline, CDR1 is DFQATT and CDR2 SNEGSKA (reference sequence). For the CDR3, the DNA is TGCAGTGCTAGGAAGGGAAGGGTTTATAGCAATCAGCCCCAGCATTTT. Amino acid sequence: CSARKGRVYSNQPQHF.

The chain carries TRBV19 and TRBJ2-2; 9 bases are a match to TRBD1. The CDR3 has 16 amino acids. Looked up from germline, CDR1 is LNHDA and CDR2 is SQIVND (reference sequence). V was clipped by 5 bases and J by 7 bases; unmatched bases: 11. For the CDR3, the DNA is TGTGCCAGTAGTTCCCCCCGGGACAGGGCGGACGGGGAGCTGTTTTTT. This encodes CASSSPRDRADGELFF.

This clonotype was detected only a few times. The chain employs TRBV12-5 and TRBJ2-1; TRBD1 might be the D (6 bases). V lost 5 bases and J 4 bases, leaving 9 bases between the germline ends. The CDR3 loop spans 13 amino acids. The germline V gene encodes CDR1 LGHNT and CDR2 FRNRAP. The CDR3 is CASGPGQYNEQFF. The DNA for the CDR3 is TGTGCTAGTGGTCCAGGACAGTACAATGAGCAGTTCTTC.

The CDR3 DNA reads TGCGCCAGCAGCCAAAATAGGGGGGGTGCCTACGAGCAGTACTTC. Translating it yields CASSQNRGGAYEQYF. J is TRBJ2-7 and V is TRBV4-3; a possible D gene is TRBD2 (7 bases). Germline V lookup: CDR1 LGHNA, CDR2 YSLEER. With 2 bases removed from V and 2 bases from J, the gap between germline ends came to 13 bases. This CDR3 has 15 residues.

The rearrangement links TRBV18 to TRBJ2-3, with D maybe TRBD2 (8 bases). The CDR3 spans 16 residues. V shed 10 bases and J shed 3 bases, with 23 bases lying between them. CDR1 KGHSH and CDR2 LQKENI come from the germline V gene. The DNA of the CDR3 is TGTGCCACCGAAGTTTCCGGGAGGGGGCAAACAGATACGCAGTATTTT. It yields the protein CATEVSGRGQTDTQYF. Looking up the rest from reference TRBV18 and TRBJ2-3 gives the full variable domain: NAGVMQNPRHLVRRRGQEARLRCSPMKGHSHVYWYRQLPEEGLKFMVYLQKENIIDESGMPKERFSAEFPKEGPSILRIQQVVRGDSAAYFCATEVSGRGQTDTQYFGPGTRLTVL.

The count of this clonotype is one. CDR3 region: CSVGGTYTQYF. The CDR3 nucleotides are TGCAGCGTTGGAGGGACATATACGCAGTATTTT. J is TRBJ2-3 and V is TRBV29-1; possible D gene TRBD1, 6 bases. The CDR3 loop spans 11 amino acids. CDR1 is SQVTM, CDR2 ANQGSEA, per germline. V lost 4 bases and J 7 bases, leaving 9 bases between the germline ends.

The genes are TRBV5-1 and TRBJ2-5, with TRBD1 matching over 7 bases. Germline V lookup: CDR1 SGHRS, CDR2 YFSETQ. The trim removed 4 bases at V and 5 bases at J, leaving 11 bases unmatched. The CDR3 length is 15 residues. CDR3 bases: TGCGCCAGCAGCCCGGGACAGCCGGCGATGGAGACCCAGTACTTC. As protein: CASSPGQPAMETQYF.

The table lists this clonotype with a few counts. The rearrangement uses TRBV20-1 and TRBJ1-5; D is uncertain. Trimming stripped 4 bases from V and 6 bases from J, with 16 bases between. The CDR3 has 14 amino acids. Germline CDR1 and CDR2: DFQATT and SNEGSKA (reference sequence). The CDR3 loop reads CSAILGGSGQPQHF. CDR3 nucleotides: TGCAGTGCTATCCTAGGAGGGTCGGGTCAGCCCCAGCATTTT.

In nucleotides, the CDR3 is TGCGCCAGCAGCCCCTCTCTTAGGGGCAACGGGGAGCTGTTTTTT. Amino acids: CASSPSLRGNGELFF. The chain couples TRBV4-3 to TRBJ2-2, with a tentative D call TRBD1 (5 bases). This CDR3 comprises 15 residues. Germline V gives CDR1 LGHNA, CDR2 YSLEER. Trimming removed 4 bases at V and 7 bases at J, with 16 bases between.

This clonotype was seen ten or more times. The chain couples TRBV11-2 to TRBJ2-7; a possible D gene is TRBD1 (5 bases). V lost 1 base, J lost 3 bases, and 7 bases lay in between. The CDR3 is 13 amino acids. From germline, CDR1 is SGHAT and CDR2 FQNNGV. The CDR3: CASSLGQSYEQYF. In DNA, the CDR3 is TGTGCCAGCAGCTTAGGACAGAGCTACGAGCAGTACTTC.

This clonotype was detected only a few times. V is TRBV12-3 or TRBV12-4 and J is TRBJ1-1; TRBD1 is a possible D gene (5 bases). With 2 bases removed from V and 0 bases from J, the gap between germline ends came to 10 bases. This CDR3 has 15 residues. This CDR3 is CASSLSQGMNTEAFF. The CDR3 DNA is TGTGCCAGCAGTTTATCCCAGGGTATGAACACTGAAGCTTTCTTT.

The rearrangement joins TRBV3-1 to TRBJ2-4; D gene ambiguous. V lost 0 bases, J lost 7 bases, and 7 bases lay in between. Germline CDR1 and CDR2: LGHDT and YNNKEL (reference sequence). The CDR3 extends over 13 amino acids. The CDR3 region is CASSQDPVNIQYF. CDR3 sequence (DNA): TGTGCCAGCAGCCAAGATCCCGTTAACATTCAGTACTTC.

This clonotype has just a few counts. This sequence joins TRBV3-2 and TRBJ2-7; TRBD1, the table's D call, lacks a check against the DNA. TRBV3-2 is given as a pseudogene. The CDR3 length is 15 residues. CDR3 nucleotides: TGTGCCAGCAGCCAATTCGACAGGGATTACTACGAGCAGTACTTC. It encodes CASSQFDRDYYEQYF.

This clonotype was detected only a few times. The V call is TRBV5-1, the J call TRBJ1-1; 8 bases are a match to TRBD1. J gave up 4 bases and V 3 bases, and 5 bases lay outside the gene matches. Germline V lookup: CDR1 SGHRS, CDR2 YFSETQ. The length of the CDR3 is 14 residues. CDR3 residues: CASSSTGEGTEAFF. CDR3 nucleotides: TGCGCCAGCAGCTCGACAGGGGAGGGCACTGAAGCTTTCTTT.

This clonotype has a count of ten or more. The chain carries TRBV12-3 or TRBV12-4 and TRBJ1-2, with D tentatively TRBD1 (5 bases). Deletions cut 8 bases from V and 0 bases from J, with 13 bases between. This CDR3 comprises 14 residues. The CDR3 region has the DNA TGTGCCAGCTGGGGAGGGGCTTCTAACTATGGCTACACCTTC. Translated, it gives CASWGGASNYGYTF.

The chain couples TRBV11-2 to TRBJ2-3; no clear D. Germline loops: CDR1 SGHAT, CDR2 FQNNGV. Between the trimmed V and J ends, which lost 3 bases and 0 bases, there was a span of 10 bases. CDR3 length: 15 residues. CDR3 loop: CASSLGSRSTDTQYF. CDR3 DNA: TGTGCCAGCAGCTTGGGTAGCCGTAGCACAGATACGCAGTATTTT.